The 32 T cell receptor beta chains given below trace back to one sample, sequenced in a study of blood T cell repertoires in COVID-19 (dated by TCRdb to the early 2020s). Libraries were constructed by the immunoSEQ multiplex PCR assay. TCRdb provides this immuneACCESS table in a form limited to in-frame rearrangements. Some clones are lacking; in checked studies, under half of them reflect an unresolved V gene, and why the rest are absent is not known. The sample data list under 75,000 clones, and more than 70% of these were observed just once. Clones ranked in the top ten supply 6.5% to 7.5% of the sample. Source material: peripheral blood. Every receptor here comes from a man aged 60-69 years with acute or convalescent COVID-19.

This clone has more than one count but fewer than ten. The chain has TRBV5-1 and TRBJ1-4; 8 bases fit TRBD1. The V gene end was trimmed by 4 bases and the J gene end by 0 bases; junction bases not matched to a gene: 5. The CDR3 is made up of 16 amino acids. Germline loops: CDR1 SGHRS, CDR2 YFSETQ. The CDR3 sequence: CASSLGQETTNEKLFF. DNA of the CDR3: TGCGCCAGCAGCCTGGGACAGGAGACAACTAATGAAAAACTGTTTTTT.

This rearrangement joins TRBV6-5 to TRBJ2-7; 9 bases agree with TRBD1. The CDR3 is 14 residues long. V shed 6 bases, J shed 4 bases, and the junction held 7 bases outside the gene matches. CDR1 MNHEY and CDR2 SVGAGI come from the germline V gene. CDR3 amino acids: CASRDPGQGYEQYF. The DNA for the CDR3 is TGTGCCAGCAGAGACCCGGGACAGGGTTACGAGCAGTACTTC.

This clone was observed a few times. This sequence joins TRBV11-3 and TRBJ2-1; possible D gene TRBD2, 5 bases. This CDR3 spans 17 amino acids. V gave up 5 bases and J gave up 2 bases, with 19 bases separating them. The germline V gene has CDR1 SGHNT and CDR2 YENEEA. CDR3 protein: CASSLNRRIGTYNEQFF. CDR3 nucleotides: TGTGCCAGCAGCCTCAATCGGAGGATAGGAACCTACAATGAGCAGTTCTTC.

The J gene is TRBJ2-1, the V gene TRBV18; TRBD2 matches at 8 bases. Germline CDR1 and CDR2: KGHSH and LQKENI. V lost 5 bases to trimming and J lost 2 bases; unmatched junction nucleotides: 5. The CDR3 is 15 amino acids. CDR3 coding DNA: TGTGCCAGCTCAACACTAGCGGATACCTACAATGAGCAGTTCTTC. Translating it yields CASSTLADTYNEQFF.

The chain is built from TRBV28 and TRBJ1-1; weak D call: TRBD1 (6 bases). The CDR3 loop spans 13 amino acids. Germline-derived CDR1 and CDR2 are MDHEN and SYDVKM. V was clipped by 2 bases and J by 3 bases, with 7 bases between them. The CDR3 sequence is CASSLNRDTEAFF. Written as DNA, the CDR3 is TGTGCCAGCAGTTTAAACAGGGACACTGAAGCTTTCTTT.

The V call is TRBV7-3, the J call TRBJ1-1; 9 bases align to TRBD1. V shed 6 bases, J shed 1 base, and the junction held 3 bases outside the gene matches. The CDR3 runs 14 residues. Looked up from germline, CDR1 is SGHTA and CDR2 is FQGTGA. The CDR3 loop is CASSTGQGNTEAFF. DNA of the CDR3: TGTGCCAGCAGTACGGGACAGGGGAACACTGAAGCTTTCTTT. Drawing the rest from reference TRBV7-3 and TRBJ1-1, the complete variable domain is GAGVSQTPSNKVTEKGKYVELRCDPISGHTALYWYRQSLGQGPEFLIYFQGTGAADDSGLPNDRFFAVRPEGSVSTLKIQRTERGDSAVYLCASSTGQGNTEAFFGQGTRLTVV.

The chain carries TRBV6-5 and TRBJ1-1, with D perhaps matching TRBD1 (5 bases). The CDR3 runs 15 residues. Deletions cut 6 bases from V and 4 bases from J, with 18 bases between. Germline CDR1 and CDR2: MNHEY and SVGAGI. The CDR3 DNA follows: TGTGCCAGCAGCCTACGTCCGAGGGGAGGCACTGAAGCTTTCTTT. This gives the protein CASSLRPRGGTEAFF.

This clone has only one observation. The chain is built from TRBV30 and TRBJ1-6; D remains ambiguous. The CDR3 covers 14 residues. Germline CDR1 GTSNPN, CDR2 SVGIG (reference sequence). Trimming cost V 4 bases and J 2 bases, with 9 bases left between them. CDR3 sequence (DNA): TGTGCCTGGACCTTACGCGCCTATAATTCACCCCTCCACTTT. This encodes CAWTLRAYNSPLHF.

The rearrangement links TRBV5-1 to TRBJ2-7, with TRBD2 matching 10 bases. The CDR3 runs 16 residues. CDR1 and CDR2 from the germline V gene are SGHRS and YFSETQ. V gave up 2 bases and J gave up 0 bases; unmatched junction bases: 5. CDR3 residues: CASSFSSGGFSYEQYF. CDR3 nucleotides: TGCGCCAGCAGCTTTAGTAGCGGGGGGTTCTCCTACGAGCAGTACTTC.

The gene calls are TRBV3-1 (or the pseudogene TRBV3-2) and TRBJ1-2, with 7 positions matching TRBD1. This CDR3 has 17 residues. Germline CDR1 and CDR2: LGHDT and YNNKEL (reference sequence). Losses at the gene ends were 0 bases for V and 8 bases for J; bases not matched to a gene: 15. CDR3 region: CASSQDRTGLKLEGYTF. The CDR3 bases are TGTGCCAGCAGCCAAGACCGGACAGGTCTAAAGTTAGAGGGCTACACCTTC.

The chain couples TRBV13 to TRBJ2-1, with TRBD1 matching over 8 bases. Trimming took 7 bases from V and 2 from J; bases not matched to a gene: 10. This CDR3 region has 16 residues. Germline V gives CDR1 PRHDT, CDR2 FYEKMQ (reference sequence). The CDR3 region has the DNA TGTGCCAGCACCCCTTTCATGGGACAGGCCTACAATGAGCAGTTCTTC. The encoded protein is CASTPFMGQAYNEQFF. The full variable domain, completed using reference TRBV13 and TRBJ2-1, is AAGVIQSPRHLIKEKRETATLKCYPIPRHDTVYWYQQGPGQDPQFLISFYEKMQSDKGSIPDRFSAQQFSDYHSELNMSSLELGDSALYFCASTPFMGQAYNEQFFGPGTRLTVL.

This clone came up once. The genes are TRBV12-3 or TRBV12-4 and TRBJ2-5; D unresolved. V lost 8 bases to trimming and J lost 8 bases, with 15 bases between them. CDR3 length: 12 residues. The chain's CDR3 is CASGSHLGTQYF. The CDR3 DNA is TGTGCCAGCGGCTCTCATCTAGGTACCCAGTACTTC.

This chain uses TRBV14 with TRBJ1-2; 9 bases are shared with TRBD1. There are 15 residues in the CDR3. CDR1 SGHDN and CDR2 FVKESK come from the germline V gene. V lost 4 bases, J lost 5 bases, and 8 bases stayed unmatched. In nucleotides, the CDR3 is TGTGCCAGCAGCCCCTTCCAGGGACAGGGTTATGGCTACACCTTC. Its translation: CASSPFQGQGYGYTF.

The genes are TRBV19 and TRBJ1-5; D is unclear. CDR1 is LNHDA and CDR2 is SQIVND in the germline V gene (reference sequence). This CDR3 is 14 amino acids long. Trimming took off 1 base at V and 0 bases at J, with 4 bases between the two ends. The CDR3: CASSIAFSNQPQHF. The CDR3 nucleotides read TGTGCCAGTAGTATAGCGTTTAGCAATCAGCCCCAGCATTTT.

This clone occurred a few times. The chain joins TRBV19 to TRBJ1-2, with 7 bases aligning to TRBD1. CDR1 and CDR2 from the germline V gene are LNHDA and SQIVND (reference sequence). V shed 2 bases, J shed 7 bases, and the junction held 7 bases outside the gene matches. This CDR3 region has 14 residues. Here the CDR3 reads CASSIQQGSVGYTF. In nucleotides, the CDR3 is TGTGCCAGTAGTATACAACAGGGGTCGGTTGGCTACACCTTC.

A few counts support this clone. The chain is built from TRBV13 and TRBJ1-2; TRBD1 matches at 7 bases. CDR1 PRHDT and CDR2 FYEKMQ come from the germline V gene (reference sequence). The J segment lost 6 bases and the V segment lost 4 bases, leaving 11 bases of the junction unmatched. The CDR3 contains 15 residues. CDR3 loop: CASSSPRTGLDGYTF. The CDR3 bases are TGTGCCAGCAGCTCCCCCCGGACAGGCCTGGATGGCTACACCTTC.

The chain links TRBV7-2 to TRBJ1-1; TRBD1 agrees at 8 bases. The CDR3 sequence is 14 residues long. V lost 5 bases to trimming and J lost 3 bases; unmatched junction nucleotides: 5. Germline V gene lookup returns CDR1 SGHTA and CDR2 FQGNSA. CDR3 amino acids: CASSRPGQDTEAFF. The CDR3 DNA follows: TGTGCCAGCAGCAGGCCGGGACAGGACACTGAAGCTTTCTTT.

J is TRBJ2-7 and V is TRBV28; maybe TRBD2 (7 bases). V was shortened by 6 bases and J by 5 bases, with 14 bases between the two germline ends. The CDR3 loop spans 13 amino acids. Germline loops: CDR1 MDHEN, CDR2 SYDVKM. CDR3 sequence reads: CASRGGTTNEQYF. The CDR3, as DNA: TGTGCCAGCAGGGGGGGGACAACCAACGAGCAGTACTTC.

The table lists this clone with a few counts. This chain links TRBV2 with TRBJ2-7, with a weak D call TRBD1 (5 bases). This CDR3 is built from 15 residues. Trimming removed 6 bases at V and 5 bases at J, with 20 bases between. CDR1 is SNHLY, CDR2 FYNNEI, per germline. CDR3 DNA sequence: TGTGCCAGCAGGAAGAGACAGAAAAGTTATGACGAGCAGTACTTC. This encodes CASRKRQKSYDEQYF.

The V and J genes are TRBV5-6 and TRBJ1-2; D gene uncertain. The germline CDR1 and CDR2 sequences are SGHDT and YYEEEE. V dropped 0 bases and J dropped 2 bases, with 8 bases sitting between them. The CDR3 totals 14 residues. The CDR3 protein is CASSLDRPNYGYTF. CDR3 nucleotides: TGTGCCAGCAGCTTGGACAGACCAAACTATGGCTACACCTTC.

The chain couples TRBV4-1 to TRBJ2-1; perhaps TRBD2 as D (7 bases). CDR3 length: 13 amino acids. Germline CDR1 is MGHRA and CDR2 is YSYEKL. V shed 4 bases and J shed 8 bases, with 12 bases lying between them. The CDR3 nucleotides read TGCGCCAGCAGCCGACAAGGGGGGGATGAGCAGTTCTTC. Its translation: CASSRQGGDEQFF.

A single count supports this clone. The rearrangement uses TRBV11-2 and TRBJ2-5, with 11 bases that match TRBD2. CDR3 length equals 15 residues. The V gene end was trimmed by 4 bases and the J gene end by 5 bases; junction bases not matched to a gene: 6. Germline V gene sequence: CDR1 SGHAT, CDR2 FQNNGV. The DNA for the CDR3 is TGTGCCAGCAGCTATAGCGGGGGGGCCGGGGAGACCCAGTACTTC. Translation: CASSYSGGAGETQYF.

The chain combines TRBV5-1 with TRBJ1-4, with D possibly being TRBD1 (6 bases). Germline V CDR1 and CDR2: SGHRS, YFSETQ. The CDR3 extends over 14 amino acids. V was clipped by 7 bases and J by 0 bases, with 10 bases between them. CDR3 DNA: TGCGCCAGCGCAACAGGGTCAACTAATGAAAAACTGTTTTTT. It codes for CASATGSTNEKLFF.

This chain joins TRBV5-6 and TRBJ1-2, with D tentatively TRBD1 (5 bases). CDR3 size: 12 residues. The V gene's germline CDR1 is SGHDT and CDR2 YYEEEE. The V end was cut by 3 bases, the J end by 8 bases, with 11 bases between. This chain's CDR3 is CASSWQGIGYTF. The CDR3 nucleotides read TGTGCCAGCAGCTGGCAGGGAATCGGCTACACCTTC.

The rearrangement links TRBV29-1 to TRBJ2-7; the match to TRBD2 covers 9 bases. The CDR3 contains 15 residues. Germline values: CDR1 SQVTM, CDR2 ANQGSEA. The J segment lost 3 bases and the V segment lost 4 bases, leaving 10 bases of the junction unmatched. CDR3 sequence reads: CSVVAGTSKFYEQYF. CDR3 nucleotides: TGCAGCGTTGTAGCCGGGACTAGCAAGTTCTACGAGCAGTACTTC.

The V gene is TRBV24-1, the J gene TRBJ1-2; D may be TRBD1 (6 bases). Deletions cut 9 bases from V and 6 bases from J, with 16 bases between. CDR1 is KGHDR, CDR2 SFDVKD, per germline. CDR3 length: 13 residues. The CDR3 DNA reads TGTGCCACCGGAAACAGGGTGGGCAATGGCTACACCTTC. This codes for CATGNRVGNGYTF.

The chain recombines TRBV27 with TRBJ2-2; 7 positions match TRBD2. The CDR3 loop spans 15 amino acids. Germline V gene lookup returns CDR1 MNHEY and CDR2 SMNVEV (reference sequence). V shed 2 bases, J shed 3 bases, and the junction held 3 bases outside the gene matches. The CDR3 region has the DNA TGTGCCAGCAGTTTAGTGGGGGGGGACACCGGGGAGCTGTTTTTT. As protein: CASSLVGGDTGELFF.

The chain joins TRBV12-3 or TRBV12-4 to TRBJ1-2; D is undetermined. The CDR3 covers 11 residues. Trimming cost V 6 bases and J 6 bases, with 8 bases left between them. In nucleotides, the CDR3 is TGTGCCAGCAGGTTCGGGGATGGCTACACCTTC. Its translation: CASRFGDGYTF.

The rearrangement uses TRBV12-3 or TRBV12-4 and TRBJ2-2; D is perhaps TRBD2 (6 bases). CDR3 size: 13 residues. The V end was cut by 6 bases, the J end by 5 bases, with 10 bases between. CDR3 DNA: TGTGCCAGCAGGGAGGGGTGGACCGGGGAGCTGTTTTTT. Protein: CASREGWTGELFF.

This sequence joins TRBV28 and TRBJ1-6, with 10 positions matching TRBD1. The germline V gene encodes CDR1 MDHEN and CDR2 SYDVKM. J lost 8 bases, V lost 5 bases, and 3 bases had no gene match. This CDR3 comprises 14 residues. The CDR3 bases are TGTGCCAGCAGTCCGGGACAGGGGTATTCACCCCTCCACTTT. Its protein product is CASSPGQGYSPLHF.

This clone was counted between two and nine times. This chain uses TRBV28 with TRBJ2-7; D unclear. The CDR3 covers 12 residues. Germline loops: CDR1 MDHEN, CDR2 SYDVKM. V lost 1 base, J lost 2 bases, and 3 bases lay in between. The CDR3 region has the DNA TGTGCCAGCAGTTTATTAACCTACGAGCAGTACTTC. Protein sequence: CASSLLTYEQYF.

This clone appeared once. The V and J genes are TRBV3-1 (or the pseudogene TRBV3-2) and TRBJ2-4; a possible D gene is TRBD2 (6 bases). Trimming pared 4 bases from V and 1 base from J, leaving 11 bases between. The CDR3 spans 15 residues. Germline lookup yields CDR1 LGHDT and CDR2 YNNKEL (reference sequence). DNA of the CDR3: TGTGCCAGCAGCCCCGTTGGGGGGGCCAAAAACATTCAGTACTTC. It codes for CASSPVGGAKNIQYF.